This TCR beta chain was profiled in a study of blood T cells in healthy people across ages. Study outcomes and limitations: A roughly linear age-dependent decrease characterized TCR beta diversity per million T cells. Calculation of diversity from one million T cells yielded estimates considered to be underestimates.

CDR3 length equals 16 residues. Trimming left V 0 bases short and J 1 base short, with 13 bases between. CDR1 and CDR2 from the germline V gene are MNHEY and SVGEGT. On this clonotype: Its antigen is currently unknown.

The authors ran a second PCR of about 6 to 11 cycles using a sample-barcoded 5' primer and a J-beta primer mix. TCRdb fed the 5' RACE reads into MiXCR, producing one record per CDR3 protein. The sample has approximately 810,000 distinct CDR3 sequences, 35% to 40% seen once. The clonotype was recovered from a man between 18 and 29 years old in good health. The sequenced sample was blood. The gene calls are TRBV6-2 or TRBV6-3 and TRBJ2-7, with D unresolved. CDR3 residues: CASSYSVWGRSYEQYF. As DNA, the CDR3 is TGTGCCAGCAGTTACTCCGTCTGGGGTAGGTCCTACGAGCAGTACTTC.